The rows below give T cell receptor beta chains drawn from one sample of a study of prognosis after radiotherapy for stage I lung cancer. One entry per CDR3 protein, called by TCRdb with MiXCR from the multiplex PCR reads. The profile covers about 20,000 distinct CDR3 sequences, with approximately 43% appearing a single time and roughly 32% taken by the ten largest. Material: PBMCs, obtained before or after stereotactic body radiation therapy (not recorded which). The receptor source for this set is a donor at least 50 years old with non-small cell lung cancer. Both conserved end residues are part of each CDR3. A D gene is named only where the DNA matches it firmly. The listing skips clone size in some rows; elsewhere it reads once, few, many or a size class.

j_call: TRBJ2-7
v_call: TRBV6-2/TRBV6-3
d_call: -
clone_size: -
cdr3_nt: TGTGCCAGCAGTTACGGGACATCTGGTTGGCTATACGAGCAGTACTTC
cdr3_aa: CASSYGTSGWLYEQYF

j_call: TRBJ2-7
v_call: TRBV5-4
d_call: -
clone_size: many
cdr3_nt: TGTGCCAGCAGCTTGGGTTTCCGTGGCGAGCAGTACTTC
cdr3_aa: CASSLGFRGEQYF

j_call: TRBJ1-6
v_call: TRBV11-1
d_call: TRBD1
clone_size: many
cdr3_nt: TGTGCCAGCAGCTCGCGACAGGGATTCTCACCCCTCCACTTT
cdr3_aa: CASSSRQGFSPLHF

j_call: TRBJ2-5
v_call: TRBV4-2
d_call: -
clone_size: many
cdr3_nt: TGTGCCAGCAGCCAAGAGACCACCCAAGAGACCCAGTACTTC
cdr3_aa: CASSQETTQETQYF

j_call: TRBJ2-2
v_call: TRBV6-1
d_call: -
clone_size: -
cdr3_nt: TGTGCCAGCAGCCCCATTGGGGGTTGGACCGGGGAGCTGTTTTTT
cdr3_aa: CASSPIGGWTGELFF

j_call: TRBJ1-1
v_call: TRBV11-3
d_call: TRBD1
clone_size: many
cdr3_nt: TGTGCCAGCAGCTCCCAGGGGGTGAGGAACACTGAAGCTTTCTTT
cdr3_aa: CASSSQGVRNTEAFF

j_call: TRBJ2-5
v_call: TRBV7-9
d_call: TRBD2
clone_size: many
cdr3_nt: TGTGCCAGCAGCTTAGGCCTAGCGGGAGGGGCCCAAGAGACCCAGTACTTC
cdr3_aa: CASSLGLAGGAQETQYF

j_call: TRBJ2-5
v_call: TRBV6-1
d_call: -
clone_size: many
cdr3_nt: TGTGCCAGCAGTGAAGAGACCCAGTACTTC
cdr3_aa: CASSEETQYF

j_call: TRBJ2-7
v_call: TRBV28
d_call: -
clone_size: medium-sized
cdr3_nt: TGTGCCAGCAGTTTTGCGACTCTTAACGAGCAGTACTTC
cdr3_aa: CASSFATLNEQYF

j_call: TRBJ1-3
v_call: TRBV6-1
d_call: TRBD1
clone_size: -
cdr3_nt: TGTGCCAGCACCTCAAACCCGGGACAGGGATTCTCTGGAAACACCATATATTTT
cdr3_aa: CASTSNPGQGFSGNTIYF

j_call: TRBJ1-4
v_call: TRBV20-1
d_call: TRBD1
clone_size: many
cdr3_nt: TGCAGTGCAGGACAGGCTTCAAATGAAAAACTGTTTTTT
cdr3_aa: CSAGQASNEKLFF

j_call: TRBJ2-7
v_call: TRBV28
d_call: TRBD1
clone_size: few
cdr3_nt: TGTGCCAGCACGCCAGGGACAGCCACCTACGAGCAGTACTTC
cdr3_aa: CASTPGTATYEQYF

j_call: TRBJ2-3
v_call: TRBV5-1
d_call: -
clone_size: many
cdr3_nt: TGCGCCAGCAGCTTATCCGGGAGCACAGATACGCAGTATTTT
cdr3_aa: CASSLSGSTDTQYF

j_call: TRBJ2-3
v_call: TRBV9
d_call: -
clone_size: many
cdr3_nt: TGTGCCAGCAGCGTAGCCCTAGCTCGCACGCAGTATTTT
cdr3_aa: CASSVALARTQYF

j_call: TRBJ1-1
v_call: TRBV27
d_call: -
clone_size: many
cdr3_nt: TGTGCCAGCAGTTTCACAGGTTCCATGAACACTGAAGCTTTCTTT
cdr3_aa: CASSFTGSMNTEAFF

j_call: TRBJ2-7
v_call: TRBV20-1
d_call: -
clone_size: many
cdr3_nt: TGCAGTGCTAGAGATAGGGCAGGACGTTACGAGCAGTACTTC
cdr3_aa: CSARDRAGRYEQYF

j_call: TRBJ1-5
v_call: TRBV7-8
d_call: -
clone_size: once
cdr3_nt: TGTGCCAGCAGCACGACAGGTACTCAAGATAGCAATCAGCCCCAGCATTTT
cdr3_aa: CASSTTGTQDSNQPQHF

j_call: TRBJ2-5
v_call: TRBV7-7
d_call: -
clone_size: many
cdr3_nt: TGTGCTAGCAGCCCCGGTGGCGGGGAGTGGGAAGAGACCCAGTACTTC
cdr3_aa: CASSPGGGEWEETQYF

j_call: TRBJ2-1
v_call: TRBV20-1
d_call: TRBD2
clone_size: many
cdr3_nt: TGCAGTGCTAGACGCCTAGCGGGAGACTATGAGCAGTTCTTC
cdr3_aa: CSARRLAGDYEQFF

j_call: TRBJ1-5
v_call: TRBV6-2/TRBV6-3
d_call: -
clone_size: many
cdr3_nt: TGTGCCAGCAGTTATGGGGGGGGACAGCCCCAGCATTTT
cdr3_aa: CASSYGGGQPQHF

j_call: TRBJ2-3
v_call: TRBV19
d_call: TRBD2
clone_size: few
cdr3_nt: TGTGCCAGTAGTATCAGCGGTCTAGCGGTCCCAGGGAACACAGATACGCAGTATTTT
cdr3_aa: CASSISGLAVPGNTDTQYF

j_call: TRBJ2-6
v_call: TRBV6-1
d_call: -
clone_size: -
cdr3_nt: TGTGCCAGCAGAACTGGTCCGGGGCCGTCGTCTGGGGCCAACGTCCTGACTTTC
cdr3_aa: CASRTGPGPSSGANVLTF

j_call: TRBJ2-1
v_call: TRBV18
d_call: -
clone_size: -
cdr3_nt: TGTGCCAGCTCACTAGCCGATGAGCAGTTCTTC
cdr3_aa: CASSLADEQFF

j_call: TRBJ2-7
v_call: TRBV5-1
d_call: TRBD1
clone_size: many
cdr3_nt: TGCGCCAGCAGCCCTCAGGGGGCCTACGAGCAGTACTTC
cdr3_aa: CASSPQGAYEQYF

j_call: TRBJ1-6
v_call: TRBV6-1
d_call: -
clone_size: -
cdr3_nt: TGTGCCAGCTTCCCGGGACACAAGATTGGATCACCCCTCCACTTT
cdr3_aa: CASFPGHKIGSPLHF

j_call: TRBJ2-7
v_call: TRBV7-2
d_call: -
clone_size: -
cdr3_nt: TGTGCCAGCAGCGAATACATCGGTACCTACGAGCAGTACTTC
cdr3_aa: CASSEYIGTYEQYF

j_call: TRBJ1-1
v_call: TRBV19
d_call: TRBD1
clone_size: medium-sized
cdr3_nt: TGTGCCAGTACCAACAGGGGGCCGGGAACTGAAGCTTTCTTT
cdr3_aa: CASTNRGPGTEAFF

j_call: TRBJ2-3
v_call: TRBV6-2/TRBV6-3
d_call: TRBD2
clone_size: once
cdr3_nt: TGTGCCAGCAGTGGGACTAGCGGGAACACAGATACGCAGTATTTT
cdr3_aa: CASSGTSGNTDTQYF

j_call: TRBJ1-1
v_call: TRBV18
d_call: -
clone_size: many
cdr3_nt: TGTGCCAGCTCAGAGAACCAGGGGACTGAAGCTTTCTTT
cdr3_aa: CASSENQGTEAFF

j_call: TRBJ1-5
v_call: TRBV12-3/TRBV12-4
d_call: -
clone_size: many
cdr3_nt: TGTGCCAGCAGCCCAGAGGGGTATAGCAATCAGCCCCAGCATTTT
cdr3_aa: CASSPEGYSNQPQHF

j_call: TRBJ1-5
v_call: TRBV19
d_call: -
clone_size: many
cdr3_nt: TGTGCCAGTAGTATAGATCTTCAGCCCCAGCATTTT
cdr3_aa: CASSIDLQPQHF

j_call: TRBJ1-6
v_call: TRBV24-1
d_call: -
clone_size: -
cdr3_nt: TGTGCCACTGGGGACGGTTATTCACCCCTCCACTTT
cdr3_aa: CATGDGYSPLHF

j_call: TRBJ2-1
v_call: TRBV6-2/TRBV6-3
d_call: -
clone_size: -
cdr3_nt: TGTGCCAGCATAGGTAAGGTCTACAATGAGCAGTTCTTC
cdr3_aa: CASIGKVYNEQFF